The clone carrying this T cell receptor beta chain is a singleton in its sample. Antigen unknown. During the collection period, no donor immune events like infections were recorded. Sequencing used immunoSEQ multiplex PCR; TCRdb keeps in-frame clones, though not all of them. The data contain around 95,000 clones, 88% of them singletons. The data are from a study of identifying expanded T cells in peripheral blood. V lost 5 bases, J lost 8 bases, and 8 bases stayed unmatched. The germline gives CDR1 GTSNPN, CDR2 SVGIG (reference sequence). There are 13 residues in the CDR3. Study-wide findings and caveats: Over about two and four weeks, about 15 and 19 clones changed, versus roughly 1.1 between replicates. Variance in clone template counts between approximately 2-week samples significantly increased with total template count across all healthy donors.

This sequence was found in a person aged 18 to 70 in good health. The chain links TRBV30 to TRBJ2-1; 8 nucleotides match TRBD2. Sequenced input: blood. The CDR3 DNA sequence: TGTGCCTGGGATACGGGAGGGATCGATGAGCAGTTCTTC. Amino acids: CAWDTGGIDEQFF.